This is a list of T cell receptor beta chains from one sample in a study of blood T cells in healthy people across ages. TCRdb fed the 5' RACE reads into MiXCR, producing one record per CDR3 protein. The sample contains about 1.4 million distinct CDR3 sequences, 59% of which appear only once. Sample: blood. These receptor sequences come from a man in his late teens or twenties in good health. CDR3s include the opening cysteine and the closing phenylalanine or tryptophan. The order of the fields is D gene, clone size, J gene, V gene, CDR3 protein, CDR3 DNA. The D gene is left open where the match is weak. Clone size is given for some rows only: seen once, a few or many times, or a class if the clone is expanded.

D: .
size: .
J: TRBJ2-3
V: TRBV7-9
CDR3: CASSLEGGDTDTQYF
DNA: TGTGCCAGCAGCTTAGAAGGAGGAGACACAGATACGCAGTATTTT

D: .
size: .
J: TRBJ2-7
V: TRBV29-1
CDR3: CSVIIYEQYF
DNA: TGCAGCGTCATCATCTACGAGCAGTACTTC

D: .
size: .
J: TRBJ1-6
V: TRBV6-5
CDR3: CASSYVGTPLHF
DNA: TGTGCCAGCAGTTACGTTGGGACACCCCTCCACTTT

D: .
size: .
J: TRBJ2-3
V: TRBV28
CDR3: CASRGYEAYF
DNA: TGTGCCAGCAGGGGCTACGAGGCGTATTTT

D: .
size: .
J: TRBJ2-7
V: TRBV27
CDR3: CASRNPLLGLYEQYF
DNA: TGTGCCAGCAGGAATCCTTTACTAGGGTTATACGAGCAGTACTTC

D: TRBD2
size: once
J: TRBJ2-7
V: TRBV12-3/TRBV12-4
CDR3: CASNPAGGFNEQYF
DNA: TGTGCCAGCAACCCTGCGGGGGGTTTCAATGAGCAGTACTTC

D: .
size: .
J: TRBJ1-2
V: TRBV25-1
CDR3: CASSEPGRFGGYTF
DNA: TGTGCCAGCAGTGAGCCCGGGCGATTCGGGGGCTACACCTTC

D: .
size: .
J: TRBJ2-3
V: TRBV4-2
CDR3: CASSQNLALGTDTQYF
DNA: TGTGCCAGCAGCCAGAATCTAGCGTTGGGCACAGATACGCAGTATTTT

D: TRBD1
size: few
J: TRBJ2-7
V: TRBV12-3/TRBV12-4
CDR3: CASSLGTGAEQYF
DNA: TGTGCCAGCAGTTTGGGGACAGGGGCCGAGCAGTACTTC

D: TRBD2
size: .
J: TRBJ2-5
V: TRBV3-1
CDR3: CASSHRSGTSGETQYF
DNA: TGTGCCAGCAGCCATCGCTCCGGGACTAGCGGAGAGACCCAGTACTTC

D: TRBD2
size: .
J: TRBJ2-2
V: TRBV29-1
CDR3: CSVERLAATGELFF
DNA: TGCAGCGTTGAAAGGCTAGCGGCGACCGGGGAGCTGTTTTTT

D: TRBD2
size: .
J: TRBJ2-2
V: TRBV27
CDR3: CATRLAGGLGELFF
DNA: TGTGCCACCCGACTAGCGGGGGGGCTAGGGGAGCTGTTTTTT

D: .
size: .
J: TRBJ2-3
V: TRBV20-1
CDR3: CSARRSGEDTQYF
DNA: TGCAGTGCTAGACGTAGCGGTGAAGATACGCAGTATTTT

D: TRBD2
size: few
J: TRBJ2-7
V: TRBV29-1
CDR3: CSVEYSLGGSEQYF
DNA: TGCAGCGTTGAGTACAGCTTGGGGGGGAGCGAGCAGTACTTC

D: TRBD1
size: .
J: TRBJ1-2
V: TRBV20-1
CDR3: CSATGPGTGIYGYTF
DNA: TGCAGTGCTACAGGTCCCGGGACAGGAATCTATGGCTACACCTTC

D: TRBD2
size: .
J: TRBJ2-3
V: TRBV12-3/TRBV12-4
CDR3: CASTSWETSGTDTQYF
DNA: TGTGCCAGCACCTCTTGGGAGACTAGCGGTACAGATACGCAGTATTTT

D: .
size: .
J: TRBJ1-2
V: TRBV25-1
CDR3: CTSSEYGAVYGYTF
DNA: TGTACCAGCAGTGAATATGGGGCAGTCTATGGCTACACCTTC

D: TRBD2
size: .
J: TRBJ2-7
V: TRBV20-1
CDR3: CSARDQTSGSYEQYF
DNA: TGCAGTGCTAGAGATCAGACTAGCGGCTCCTACGAGCAGTACTTC

D: TRBD2
size: .
J: TRBJ2-5
V: TRBV7-9
CDR3: CASSAQSGGALETQYF
DNA: TGTGCCAGCAGCGCCCAAAGCGGGGGGGCCTTGGAGACCCAGTACTTC

D: .
size: .
J: TRBJ1-3
V: TRBV6-2/TRBV6-3
CDR3: CASSFRSSGNTIYF
DNA: TGTGCCAGCAGTTTCCGGAGCTCTGGAAACACCATATATTTT

D: .
size: once
J: TRBJ2-7
V: TRBV4-1
CDR3: CASSPRVSRTYEQYF
DNA: TGCGCCAGCAGCCCTAGAGTCTCCCGGACATACGAGCAGTACTTC

D: TRBD2
size: .
J: TRBJ2-5
V: TRBV27
CDR3: CASSSPGRLAAQYF
DNA: TGTGCCAGCAGTTCCCCTGGCCGCCTAGCGGCCCAGTACTTC

D: .
size: .
J: TRBJ1-3
V: TRBV9
CDR3: CASSIGHSGNTIYF
DNA: TGTGCCAGCAGTATTGGCCACTCTGGAAACACCATATATTTT

D: TRBD1
size: few
J: TRBJ1-2
V: TRBV12-5
CDR3: CASGLAGQGQNYGYTF
DNA: TGTGCTAGTGGTTTGGCGGGACAGGGTCAGAACTATGGCTACACCTTC

D: TRBD2
size: .
J: TRBJ2-7
V: TRBV4-2
CDR3: CASSQDYSGGTLSYEQYF
DNA: TGTGCCAGCAGCCAAGATTACAGCGGGGGTACCCTATCCTACGAGCAGTACTTC

D: TRBD1
size: few
J: TRBJ2-3
V: TRBV6-5
CDR3: CASSPWDRGGDTQYF
DNA: TGTGCCAGCAGCCCATGGGACAGGGGTGGAGATACGCAGTATTTT

D: TRBD2
size: .
J: TRBJ2-7
V: TRBV29-1
CDR3: CSVRRGDSYEQYF
DNA: TGCAGCGTTCGGCGGGGGGACTCCTACGAGCAGTACTTC

D: TRBD2
size: once
J: TRBJ2-3
V: TRBV4-3
CDR3: CASSPHSTSGGEFGTDTQYF
DNA: TGCGCCAGCAGCCCCCACTCGACTAGCGGGGGGGAGTTTGGGACAGATACGCAGTATTTT

D: TRBD2
size: .
J: TRBJ2-7
V: TRBV20-1
CDR3: CSAGRGTETYEQYF
DNA: TGCAGTGCTGGGCGGGGGACGGAGACCTACGAGCAGTACTTC

D: .
size: .
J: TRBJ1-1
V: TRBV6-1
CDR3: CASSEKGGQNTEAFF
DNA: TGTGCCAGCAGTGAAAAGGGGGGACAGAACACTGAAGCTTTCTTT

D: .
size: once
J: TRBJ1-5
V: TRBV24-1
CDR3: CATSDLEGAQPQHF
DNA: TGTGCCACCAGTGATTTAGAAGGGGCTCAGCCCCAGCATTTT

D: .
size: .
J: TRBJ2-1
V: TRBV2
CDR3: CASSDLGSSYNEQFF
DNA: TGTGCCAGCAGTGATCTGGGTTCCTCCTACAATGAGCAGTTCTTC

D: .
size: .
J: TRBJ1-2
V: TRBV4-1
CDR3: CASSPAQGFGYTF
DNA: TGCGCCAGCAGTCCCGCTCAGGGGTTTGGCTACACCTTC

D: .
size: .
J: TRBJ2-4
V: TRBV2
CDR3: CASSDLLLAKNIQYF
DNA: TGTGCCAGCAGTGATTTGCTTCTAGCCAAAAACATTCAGTACTTC

D: .
size: .
J: TRBJ1-2
V: TRBV29-1
CDR3: CSVPESRNGYTF
DNA: TGCAGCGTTCCCGAAAGTAGGAATGGCTACACCTTC

D: TRBD1
size: .
J: TRBJ2-3
V: TRBV30
CDR3: CASPRDRGSDTQYF
DNA: TGTGCCTCCCCCCGGGACAGGGGCTCAGATACGCAGTATTTT

D: .
size: few
J: TRBJ2-3
V: TRBV20-1
CDR3: CSARGPEAGTDTQYF
DNA: TGCAGTGCTAGAGGCCCCGAGGCTGGCACAGATACGCAGTATTTT

D: .
size: .
J: TRBJ2-3
V: TRBV24-1
CDR3: CATSDFSVTDTQYF
DNA: TGTGCCACCAGTGATTTTAGTGTCACAGATACGCAGTATTTT

D: .
size: .
J: TRBJ1-2
V: TRBV7-9
CDR3: CASSVGQVNGYTF
DNA: TGTGCCAGCAGCGTAGGGCAAGTGAATGGCTACACCTTC

D: .
size: .
J: TRBJ2-1
V: TRBV20-1
CDR3: CSANTMEGAGDEQFF
DNA: TGCAGTGCTAACACAATGGAGGGGGCCGGAGATGAGCAGTTCTTC

D: TRBD1
size: .
J: TRBJ1-2
V: TRBV5-6
CDR3: CASSLSGTATSFYGYTF
DNA: TGTGCCAGCAGCTTATCGGGGACAGCCACCTCTTTCTATGGCTACACCTTC

D: .
size: .
J: TRBJ2-1
V: TRBV7-8
CDR3: CASSSLVYNEQFF
DNA: TGTGCCAGCAGCTCGCTAGTCTACAATGAGCAGTTCTTC

D: .
size: few
J: TRBJ2-1
V: TRBV7-9
CDR3: CASSLAARVDEQFF
DNA: TGTGCCAGCAGCTTAGCGGCCAGGGTGGATGAGCAGTTCTTC

D: .
size: few
J: TRBJ2-4
V: TRBV3-1
CDR3: CASSQDVRALAIQYF
DNA: TGTGCCAGCAGCCAAGATGTGAGGGCGCTGGCCATTCAGTACTTC

D: TRBD1
size: .
J: TRBJ1-2
V: TRBV12-3/TRBV12-4
CDR3: CASTATGTYYGYTF
DNA: TGTGCCAGCACCGCGACAGGGACCTACTATGGCTACACCTTC

D: TRBD2
size: .
J: TRBJ2-7
V: TRBV20-1
CDR3: CSALGLAGELEEQYF
DNA: TGCAGTGCTTTGGGACTAGCGGGGGAGTTGGAGGAGCAGTACTTC

D: .
size: .
J: TRBJ2-3
V: TRBV9
CDR3: CASSVAAITWRQGTDTQYF
DNA: TGTGCCAGCAGCGTAGCGGCCATTACTTGGAGACAGGGCACAGATACGCAGTATTTT

D: .
size: few
J: TRBJ2-7
V: TRBV11-2
CDR3: CASSLDLGDYEQYF
DNA: TGTGCCAGCAGCTTAGACCTGGGAGACTACGAGCAGTACTTC

D: .
size: .
J: TRBJ2-1
V: TRBV7-2
CDR3: CASSPGDSRERQFF
DNA: TGTGCCAGCAGCCCAGGGGATTCTCGGGAGAGACAGTTCTTC

D: .
size: .
J: TRBJ2-7
V: TRBV7-8
CDR3: CASSLEAGNEQYF
DNA: TGTGCCAGCAGCTTAGAGGCAGGGAACGAGCAGTACTTC

D: .
size: .
J: TRBJ2-3
V: TRBV5-1
CDR3: CASSLASTSYSTDTQYF
DNA: TGCGCCAGCAGCTTGGCTTCGACTTCTTACAGCACAGATACGCAGTATTTT

D: .
size: .
J: TRBJ2-7
V: TRBV4-1
CDR3: CASSQAGAAYEQYF
DNA: TGCGCCAGCAGCCAAGCTGGTGCCGCCTACGAGCAGTACTTC

D: TRBD1
size: .
J: TRBJ2-5
V: TRBV7-2
CDR3: CASRTGTGYNEQYF
DNA: TGTGCCAGCAGAACCGGGACAGGCTACAATGAGCAGTACTTC

D: .
size: .
J: TRBJ2-7
V: TRBV11-2
CDR3: CASSPAAEQYF
DNA: TGTGCCAGCAGCCCCGCGGCCGAGCAGTACTTC

D: TRBD1
size: few
J: TRBJ2-7
V: TRBV4-1
CDR3: CASSPRTGGVYEQYF
DNA: TGCGCCAGCAGCCCACGAACAGGGGGCGTTTACGAGCAGTACTTC

D: .
size: .
J: TRBJ1-5
V: TRBV10-3
CDR3: CAISGQENQPQHF
DNA: TGTGCCATCAGTGGACAGGAAAATCAGCCCCAGCATTTT

D: .
size: few
J: TRBJ1-2
V: TRBV12-3/TRBV12-4
CDR3: CASSWDGGRWGNYGYTF
DNA: TGTGCCAGCAGTTGGGATGGAGGACGGTGGGGGAACTATGGCTACACCTTC

D: .
size: .
J: TRBJ2-7
V: TRBV27
CDR3: CASSLWDSYEQYF
DNA: TGTGCCAGCAGCCTATGGGACTCCTACGAGCAGTACTTC

D: TRBD1
size: few
J: TRBJ2-5
V: TRBV7-8
CDR3: CASSSNAPGGETQYF
DNA: TGTGCCAGCAGCTCGAACGCTCCAGGGGGAGAGACCCAGTACTTC

D: .
size: once
J: TRBJ2-1
V: TRBV29-1
CDR3: CSAEWGWGEQFF
DNA: TGCAGCGCCGAATGGGGCTGGGGGGAGCAGTTCTTC